These 3 T cell receptor beta chains were sequenced from one sample in a study of shared clonotypes between healthy human individuals (dated by TCRdb to 2019 to 2021). CD8 naive samples were CD45RO-negative cells positively selected for CCR7, giving a CD45RA+CCR7+ population that excluded TemRA cells. Library method: the immunoSEQ multiplex PCR assay. In TCRdb, the immuneACCESS table is reduced to in-frame sequences with V and J assigned. These tables do not hold every clone; where another copy was compared, an unresolved V gene accounts for under half, and the others remain unexplained. Across this sample there are approximately 740,000 clones, with 80% to 95% seen only once. The ten largest clones add up to approximately 25% of the sample. Sequenced material: naive CD8+ T cells sorted from blood. According to the study, the label for this sample's cell subset or site signals: CD45RA+CCR7+. Source of these receptors: a man aged 25-45 years in good health.

The chain joins TRBV7-9 to TRBJ2-3, with D perhaps assigned TRBD1 or TRBD2 (5 bases each). Germline CDR1 and CDR2: SEHNR and FQNEAQ (reference sequence). The V end was cut by 5 bases, the J end by 1 base, with 13 bases between. This CDR3 has 15 amino acids. For the CDR3, the DNA is TGTGCCAGCAGCCCCATGGGACCCCGCACAGATACGCAGTATTTT. Amino acids: CASSPMGPRTDTQYF.

V gene TRBV5-4 combines with J gene TRBJ2-1; the D gene could be TRBD1 or TRBD2 (5 bases each). Germline V gene lookup returns CDR1 SGHNT and CDR2 YYREEE (reference sequence). Trimming stripped 2 bases from V and 5 bases from J, with 8 bases between. The length of the CDR3 is 13 residues. Here the CDR3 DNA reads TGTGCCAGCAGCTTTGGGGACCACAATGAGCAGTTCTTC. Its protein product is CASSFGDHNEQFF.

CDR3 protein: CASSADGSNQPQHF. In DNA, the CDR3 is TGTGCCAGCAGCGCCGACGGTAGCAATCAGCCCCAGCATTTT. The chain links TRBV7-9 to TRBJ1-5, with D hard to call. Germline V gene data show CDR1 as SEHNR and CDR2 as FQNEAQ (reference sequence). The CDR3 extends over 14 amino acids. Trimming pared 5 bases from V and 0 bases from J, leaving 8 bases between. Looking up the rest from reference TRBV7-9 and TRBJ1-5 gives the full variable domain: DTGVSQNPRHKITKRGQNVTFRCDPISEHNRLYWYRQTLGQGPEFLTYFQNEAQLEKSRLLSDRFSAERPKGSFSTLEIQRTEQGDSAMYLCASSADGSNQPQHFGDGTRLSIL.